The 13 T cell receptor beta chains below come from one sample, sequenced in a study of CD8+ T cells in alopecia areata (dated by TCRdb to the late 2010s). The sample's time point label, in plain terms: 20 to 30 weeks on oral tofacitinib. What this sample's treatment or condition label stands for: oral pan-JAK inhibitor, 5-10 mg twice daily. To prepare the library, the immunoSEQ multiplex PCR assay was applied. RNA was extracted from all samples and reverse transcribed into cDNA as template for TCR sequencing. TCRdb retrieved this table from immuneACCESS and kept in-frame rearrangements only. Not all clones are present; in checked studies, unresolved V genes account for under half, and no reason is known for the remainder. The sample has 110,000 or so clones on record, around 54% of them singletons. The biggest ten clones account for 3% to 3.5% of the sample. This specimen consisted of CD4+ T cells sorted from blood, obtained at week 24, from a patient treated with tofacitinib. The receptors shown here come from a human donor with alopecia areata.

The chain is built from TRBV4-2 and TRBJ1-2, with a weak D call TRBD1 (5 bases). Looked up from germline, CDR1 is LGHNA and CDR2 is YNFKEQ. The CDR3 has 15 residues. The V gene lost 3 bases and the J gene lost 3 bases, with 14 bases spanning the gap. Here the CDR3 reads CASSQAQGMDYGYTF. The CDR3 nucleotides read TGTGCCAGCAGCCAGGCCCAGGGTATGGACTATGGCTACACCTTC.

The chain uses TRBV30 and TRBJ2-5; D unresolved. CDR3 length: 11 amino acids. The V gene's germline CDR1 is GTSNPN and CDR2 SVGIG (reference sequence). V was cut by 3 bases and J by 5 bases, with 7 bases left in between. The CDR3 nucleotides are TGTGCCTGGAGCAACGGGGAGACCCAGTACTTC. Its protein product is CAWSNGETQYF.

CDR3 in DNA: TGTGCCAGCAGCTTAGCTTGGGGTAATTCACCCCTCCACTTT. Translating it yields CASSLAWGNSPLHF. The V gene is TRBV7-2, the J gene TRBJ1-6; D is undetermined. CDR1 SGHTA and CDR2 FQGNSA come from the germline V gene. The CDR3 is 14 amino acids. V lost 0 bases to trimming and J lost 6 bases, with 6 bases between them.

V usage is TRBV27 and J usage is TRBJ1-6; no clear D gene. V shed 2 bases and J shed 7 bases, with 9 bases lying between them. The CDR3 is made up of 14 amino acids. The V gene's germline CDR1 is MNHEY and CDR2 SMNVEV (reference sequence). This CDR3 reads CASSLRGLNSPLHF. CDR3 coding DNA: TGTGCCAGCAGTTTAAGAGGCCTGAATTCACCCCTCCACTTT.

The J gene is TRBJ2-7, the V gene TRBV5-4; TRBD2 aligns across 13 bases. V shed 5 bases, J shed 4 bases, and the junction held 6 bases outside the gene matches. Germline CDR1 SGHNT, CDR2 YYREEE (reference sequence). This CDR3 contains 15 residues. The CDR3 sequence: CASRAGTSGEYEQYF. The CDR3 DNA reads as TGTGCCAGCAGGGCCGGGACTAGCGGGGAGTACGAGCAGTACTTC.

This chain links TRBV7-9 with TRBJ2-7; tentatively, D is TRBD1 (6 bases). Germline V gene data show CDR1 as SEHNR and CDR2 as FQNEAQ (reference sequence). Trimming removed 5 bases at V and 3 bases at J, with 14 bases between. The CDR3 runs 14 residues. This CDR3 is CASSLQGSSYEQYF. Here the CDR3 DNA reads TGTGCCAGCAGCCTACAGGGATCGAGCTACGAGCAGTACTTC. The variable domain in full, with the rest retrieved from reference TRBV7-9 and TRBJ2-7, is DTGVSQNPRHKITKRGQNVTFRCDPISEHNRLYWYRQTLGQGPEFLTYFQNEAQLEKSRLLSDRFSAERPKGSFSTLEIQRTEQGDSAMYLCASSLQGSSYEQYFGPGTRLTVT.

The CDR3 sequence is CASSSYRGAVYGYTF. The CDR3 region has the DNA TGTGCCAGCAGTTCTTACAGGGGCGCCGTATATGGCTACACCTTC. The chain uses TRBV6-5 and TRBJ1-2; 7 bases line up with TRBD1. The CDR3 has 15 residues. Germline lookup yields CDR1 MNHEY and CDR2 SVGAGI. V was clipped by 4 bases and J by 5 bases; unmatched bases: 10.

This clone was seen a few times. CDR3 protein: CASSDTRTVPEKLFF. The CDR3, as DNA: TGTGCCAGCAGTGATACCAGGACAGTCCCTGAAAAACTGTTTTTT. This chain connects TRBV6-1 to TRBJ1-4, with D possibly being TRBD1 (6 bases). CDR3 length equals 15 residues. With 3 bases removed from V and 7 bases from J, the gap between germline ends came to 15 bases. Germline CDR1 is MNHNS and CDR2 is SASEGT.

The table lists this clone with a few counts. The V gene is TRBV5-1, the J gene TRBJ1-1; maybe TRBD1 (6 bases). From germline, CDR1 is SGHRS and CDR2 YFSETQ. V gave up 8 bases and J gave up 1 base, with 12 bases separating them. The CDR3 extends over 13 amino acids. The CDR3 loop reads CASEGGSNTEAFF. In nucleotides, the CDR3 is TGCGCCAGTGAAGGGGGGTCGAACACTGAAGCTTTCTTT.

The chain carries TRBV7-2 and TRBJ2-2; possibly TRBD1 or TRBD2 for D (5 bases each). Germline-derived CDR1 and CDR2 are SGHTA and FQGNSA. The CDR3 spans 16 residues. V was cut by 7 bases and J by 2 bases, with 17 bases left in between. The CDR3 DNA follows: TGTGCCAGCATTCCCGCCGGGGCGCAAAACACCGGGGAGCTGTTTTTT. This translates into CASIPAGAQNTGELFF.

On this clone itself: Relative to the germline gene, one junction end is altered; a read error may explain this. The genes are TRBV5-4 and TRBJ1-2; D not certain. CDR3 size: 15 residues. Germline V lookup: CDR1 SGHNT, CDR2 YYREEE (reference sequence). The CDR3 DNA reads TGTGCCAGCAGCTTGGGGGGTGGCAAATACTATAGCTACACCTTC. Amino acids: CASSLGGGKYYSYTF.

The genes are TRBV18 and TRBJ2-7, with 9 bases matching TRBD1. V trimming: 3 bases; J trimming: 1 base; junction bases outside the gene matches: 4. Germline CDR1 is KGHSH and CDR2 is LQKENI. This CDR3 is built from 15 residues. The CDR3 sequence is CASSPGTGLSYEQYF. The CDR3 DNA reads TGTGCCAGCTCACCGGGGACAGGGCTATCCTACGAGCAGTACTTC.

V usage is TRBV7-8 and J usage is TRBJ2-7; tentatively, D is TRBD1 (5 bases). Germline loops: CDR1 SGHVS, CDR2 FQNEAQ. V lost 8 bases and J lost 8, with 13 bases in between. The CDR3 is 11 residues long. CDR3 coding DNA: TGTGCCAGCCAAACAGGTTTTAAGCAGTACTTC. Translation: CASQTGFKQYF.